Listed below are T cell receptor beta chains from one sample, sequenced in a study of T-cell memory formation after mild COVID-19. TCRdb analysed the 5' RACE reads with MiXCR anew, one entry per CDR3 protein. This sample yields around 150,000 distinct CDR3 sequences, of which roughly 15% are seen a single time; roughly an eighth belongs to the top ten. Source material: PBMCs or a T cell subset sorted from them (not recorded which). These receptors were obtained from an adult woman who had mild COVID-19 (a few samples of this study predate the infection). Cell type and time point are not known. CDR3s include the opening cysteine and the closing phenylalanine or tryptophan. Each record gives: V gene, D gene, clone size, J gene, CDR3 protein, CDR3 DNA. D genes are given only for firm matches. Clone size is not always given. Where it is, it says once, few, many or a class for expanded clones.

v_gene: TRBV4-2; d_gene: TRBD2; abundance: NA; j_gene: TRBJ2-7; CDR3aa: CASSQVASGSFAHEQYF; CDR3nt: TGTGCCAGCAGCCAAGTGGCTAGCGGGAGTTTCGCCCACGAGCAGTACTTC
v_gene: TRBV19; d_gene: NA; abundance: NA; j_gene: TRBJ2-6; CDR3aa: CASSIRSGLRSGANVLTF; CDR3nt: TGTGCCAGTAGTATTCGTTCGGGGCTGAGATCTGGGGCCAACGTCCTGACTTTC
v_gene: TRBV6-2/TRBV6-3; d_gene: NA; abundance: few; j_gene: TRBJ2-1; CDR3aa: CASSFGPGGYNEQFF; CDR3nt: TGTGCCAGCAGTTTCGGACCCGGGGGCTACAATGAGCAGTTCTTC
v_gene: TRBV6-5; d_gene: NA; abundance: few; j_gene: TRBJ1-4; CDR3aa: CASKPPGQLNEKLFF; CDR3nt: TGTGCCAGCAAACCCCCCGGACAGCTAAATGAAAAACTGTTTTTT
v_gene: TRBV12-3/TRBV12-4; d_gene: NA; abundance: NA; j_gene: TRBJ1-2; CDR3aa: CASSQAGSVPPGYTF; CDR3nt: TGTGCCAGCAGCCAAGCGGGCTCTGTTCCCCCTGGCTACACCTTC
v_gene: TRBV11-3; d_gene: TRBD2; abundance: NA; j_gene: TRBJ2-1; CDR3aa: CASSPMGLAANEQFF; CDR3nt: TGTGCCAGCAGCCCAATGGGACTAGCGGCCAATGAGCAGTTCTTC
v_gene: TRBV5-1; d_gene: NA; abundance: few; j_gene: TRBJ2-3; CDR3aa: CASSGGRVGTDTQYF; CDR3nt: TGCGCCAGCAGCGGAGGCAGGGTCGGCACAGATACGCAGTATTTT
v_gene: TRBV5-1; d_gene: NA; abundance: NA; j_gene: TRBJ2-7; CDR3aa: CASSPPGQNYEQYF; CDR3nt: TGCGCCAGCAGCCCCCCAGGACAGAACTACGAGCAGTACTTC
v_gene: TRBV6-4; d_gene: TRBD2; abundance: NA; j_gene: TRBJ2-3; CDR3aa: CASSETSGGTDTQYF; CDR3nt: TGTGCCAGCAGTGAAACTAGCGGGGGCACAGATACGCAGTATTTT
v_gene: TRBV6-5; d_gene: NA; abundance: NA; j_gene: TRBJ2-1; CDR3aa: CASSYSKQVGSEQFF; CDR3nt: TGTGCCAGCAGTTACTCGAAGCAGGTCGGCTCCGAGCAGTTCTTC
v_gene: TRBV27; d_gene: NA; abundance: few; j_gene: TRBJ2-2; CDR3aa: CASSLLGTGELFF; CDR3nt: TGTGCCAGCAGTTTACTCGGAACCGGGGAGCTGTTTTTT
v_gene: TRBV23-1; d_gene: NA; abundance: few; j_gene: TRBJ2-1; CDR3aa: CASSQPDGFQEQFF; CDR3nt: TGCGCCAGCAGTCAACCGGATGGTTTTCAGGAGCAGTTCTTC
v_gene: TRBV18; d_gene: NA; abundance: NA; j_gene: TRBJ2-7; CDR3aa: CASSPGAILRDLSSYEQYF; CDR3nt: TGTGCCAGCTCACCGGGGGCAATCCTCAGGGACCTGAGCTCCTACGAGCAGTACTTC
v_gene: TRBV5-5; d_gene: NA; abundance: few; j_gene: TRBJ2-7; CDR3aa: CASRFLRGDYEQYF; CDR3nt: TGTGCCAGCAGGTTTTTGCGGGGCGATTACGAGCAGTACTTC
v_gene: TRBV9; d_gene: TRBD2; abundance: few; j_gene: TRBJ2-2; CDR3aa: CASSPSGGPGTGELFF; CDR3nt: TGTGCCAGCAGCCCAAGCGGGGGCCCGGGCACCGGGGAGCTGTTTTTT
v_gene: TRBV2; d_gene: NA; abundance: few; j_gene: TRBJ2-3; CDR3aa: CASSNQGMGTDTQYF; CDR3nt: TGTGCCAGCAGTAACCAGGGGATGGGAACAGATACGCAGTATTTT
v_gene: TRBV4-1; d_gene: NA; abundance: few; j_gene: TRBJ1-5; CDR3aa: CASSQGARSQPQHF; CDR3nt: TGCGCCAGCAGCCAGGGGGCGAGAAGTCAGCCCCAGCATTTT
v_gene: TRBV7-3; d_gene: TRBD1; abundance: NA; j_gene: TRBJ2-6; CDR3aa: CASSLRTGSTGANVLTF; CDR3nt: TGTGCCAGCAGCCTCCGGACAGGGAGTACTGGGGCCAACGTCCTGACTTTC